This TCR beta chain was captured in a study of molecular identifiers for immune sequencing clone quantification. Only a few counts were recorded for this clonotype. This CDR3 comprises 16 residues. The V gene end was trimmed by 5 bases and the J gene end by 3 bases; junction bases not matched to a gene: 8. From the PCR reads, TCRdb called clonotypes with MiXCR, one entry per CDR3 protein. The table has about 510,000 distinct CDR3 sequences, about 25% seen once. The chain employs TRBV12-3 or TRBV12-4 and TRBJ2-1; TRBD2 agrees at 9 bases. Material for sequencing was naive CD8+ T cells from blood, with Jurkat cell RNA spiked in. This sample's subset: FACS-sorted CD8+CD4-CCR7+CD45RA+ naive T cells. The origin of this receptor is a human donor in good health. Some libraries in this study had Jurkat cell RNA spiked in. The CDR3 DNA reads as TGTGCCAGCAGTCCGTCGACTAGCGGTTACTACAATGAGCAGTTCTTC. Amino acid sequence: CASSPSTSGYYNEQFF.